These T cell receptor beta chains were read from a single sample in a study of TIL therapy for anti-PD-1-resistant metastatic lung cancer. This table comes from immunoSEQ multiplex PCR, and its TCRdb copy is limited to in-frame clones, with some not included. The sample shows nearly 60,000 clones, less than 75% of them seen only once. Sequencing used blood, obtained at baseline. The receptors were sampled from a person aged 30 to 80 with non-small cell lung cancer. The CDR3 runs from the conserved cysteine through the conserved F or W. A D gene is named only where the DNA matches it firmly. Size is stated for part of the rows, as once, few or many counts, or as a class when the clone is expanded.

TRBJ1-5	TRBV7-2	.	TRBD1	TGTGCCAGCAGCTTAACCGGACAGGGGTTGCAGCCCCAGCATTTT	CASSLTGQGLQPQHF
TRBJ2-1	TRBV11-3	.	TRBD2	TGTGCCAGCAGCTTATTTAGCGGGAGTCTTGATGAGCAGTTCTTC	CASSLFSGSLDEQFF
TRBJ2-3	TRBV5-1	once	TRBD1	TGCGCCAGCAGCACCGGACAAGGGGGCGGTACAGATACGCAGTATTTT	CASSTGQGGGTDTQYF
TRBJ1-3	TRBV30	.	TRBD1	TGTGCCTGGATCAAGGGGGCGCGAGGAAACACCATATATTTT	CAWIKGARGNTIYF
TRBJ1-1	TRBV6-1	.	.	TGTGCCAGCACCGAATGGACCGCGTATACTGAAGCTTTCTTT	CASTEWTAYTEAFF
TRBJ2-6	TRBV6-1	.	.	TGTGCCAGCAGTGAGCGGGTCCGCTCTGGGGCCAACGTCCTGACTTTC	CASSERVRSGANVLTF
TRBJ2-1	TRBV19	.	.	TGTGCCACCCTAGCCTTGCATGAGCAGTTCTTC	CATLALHEQFF
TRBJ2-5	TRBV19	once	.	TGTGCCAGTGGGATCCAAGAGACCCAGTACTTC	CASGIQETQYF
TRBJ2-7	TRBV7-8	.	TRBD2	TGTGCCAGCAGCTTGGGCGGGAGTAAGTACGAGCAGTACTTC	CASSLGGSKYEQYF
TRBJ1-1	TRBV7-9	.	.	TGTGCCAGCATTATAGAGGGGGGTTCGGAAGCTTTCTTT	CASIIEGGSEAFF
TRBJ1-3	TRBV9	few	TRBD1	TGTGCCAGCAGCTCCCGGACAGGGGGAAACACCATATATTTT	CASSSRTGGNTIYF
TRBJ1-1	TRBV15	.	.	TGTGCCACCAGCAGAGGAAACAGGGAGGCTGAAGCTTTCTTT	CATSRGNREAEAFF
TRBJ2-7	TRBV18	.	TRBD2	TGTGCCAGCTCTCGGGAGGGGGACGAGCAGTACTTC	CASSREGDEQYF
TRBJ2-7	TRBV7-9	.	.	TGTGCCAGCAGCTTACCTGGGCCCTACGAGCAGTACTTC	CASSLPGPYEQYF
TRBJ2-3	TRBV12-5	.	.	TGTGCTAGTGGTTTGATAGGAAGGTCGGCAGATACGCAGTATTTT	CASGLIGRSADTQYF
TRBJ2-6	TRBV5-4	.	TRBD1	TGTGCCAGCAGCCCCAGACCGACAGGGCGGTCTGGGGCCAACGTCCTGACTTTC	CASSPRPTGRSGANVLTF
TRBJ2-3	TRBV7-2	.	.	TGTGCCAGCAGCTTGGGGGGTACAGATACGCAGTATTTT	CASSLGGTDTQYF
TRBJ2-4	TRBV6-5	.	TRBD1	TGTGCCAGCAGTTACTCCGGGACAGACAAAAACATTCAGTACTTC	CASSYSGTDKNIQYF
TRBJ2-7	TRBV19	.	.	TGTGCCAGTAGTATACCTTGGGAAAACGAGCAGTACTTC	CASSIPWENEQYF
TRBJ2-5	TRBV27	once	.	TGTGCCAGCAGTTTAGGGATGGCTAGCGCGGAAGAGACCCAGTACTTC	CASSLGMASAEETQYF
TRBJ2-7	TRBV5-1	.	TRBD1	TGCGCCAGCAGCACCTCTGGACAGGGGAGCTACGAGCAGTACTTC	CASSTSGQGSYEQYF
TRBJ1-3	TRBV5-1	.	TRBD1	TGCGCCAGCAGCTGGACAGGGGGTTACACCATATATTTT	CASSWTGGYTIYF
TRBJ2-1	TRBV2	.	.	TGTGCCAGCAGCGTGAACAGGGAAGACAATGAGCAGTTCTTC	CASSVNREDNEQFF
TRBJ1-4	TRBV19	.	TRBD1	TGTGCCAGTAGTATAATAACAGGGGGCGAAGTAGCTAATGAAAAACTGTTTTTT	CASSIITGGEVANEKLFF